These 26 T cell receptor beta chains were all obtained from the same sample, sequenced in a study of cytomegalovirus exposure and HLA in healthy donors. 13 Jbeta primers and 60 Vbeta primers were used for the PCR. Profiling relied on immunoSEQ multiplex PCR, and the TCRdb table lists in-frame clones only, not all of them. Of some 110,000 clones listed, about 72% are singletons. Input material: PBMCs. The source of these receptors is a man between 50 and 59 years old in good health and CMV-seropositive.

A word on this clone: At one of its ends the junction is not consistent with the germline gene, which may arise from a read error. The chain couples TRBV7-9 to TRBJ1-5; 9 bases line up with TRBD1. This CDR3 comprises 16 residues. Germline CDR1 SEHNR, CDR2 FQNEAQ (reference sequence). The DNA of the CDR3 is TGTTCCAGCAGCCACGCGACAGGGGGAAGCAATCAGCCCCAGCATTTT. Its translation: CSSSHATGGSNQPQHF.

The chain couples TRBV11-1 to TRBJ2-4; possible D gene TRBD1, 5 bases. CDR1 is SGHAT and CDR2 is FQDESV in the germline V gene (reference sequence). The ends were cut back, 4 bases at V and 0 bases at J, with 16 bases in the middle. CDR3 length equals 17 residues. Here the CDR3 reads CASSWGLGGGAKNIQYF. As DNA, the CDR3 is TGTGCCAGCAGCTGGGGCTTGGGCGGTGGAGCCAAAAACATTCAGTACTTC.

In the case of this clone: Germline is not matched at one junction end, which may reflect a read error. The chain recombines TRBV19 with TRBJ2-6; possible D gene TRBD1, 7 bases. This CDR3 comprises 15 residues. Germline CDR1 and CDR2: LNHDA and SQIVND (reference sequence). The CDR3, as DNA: TGTGCCAGTAGTGTACAGGGGACTGGGGCCAACGTCCTGGCTTTC. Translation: CASSVQGTGANVLAF.

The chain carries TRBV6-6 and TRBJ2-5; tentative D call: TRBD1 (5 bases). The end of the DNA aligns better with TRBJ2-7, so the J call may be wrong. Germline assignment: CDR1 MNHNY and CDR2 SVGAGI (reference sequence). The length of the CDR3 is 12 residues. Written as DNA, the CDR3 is TGTGCCAGCAGACAGACAGTCCACGAGCAGTACTTC. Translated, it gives CASRQTVHEQYF.

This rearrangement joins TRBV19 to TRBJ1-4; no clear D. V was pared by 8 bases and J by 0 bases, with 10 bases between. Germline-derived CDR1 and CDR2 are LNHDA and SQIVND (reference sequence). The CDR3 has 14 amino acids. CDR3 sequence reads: CASGRDATNEKLFF. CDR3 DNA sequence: TGTGCCAGTGGACGGGATGCAACTAATGAAAAACTGTTTTTT.

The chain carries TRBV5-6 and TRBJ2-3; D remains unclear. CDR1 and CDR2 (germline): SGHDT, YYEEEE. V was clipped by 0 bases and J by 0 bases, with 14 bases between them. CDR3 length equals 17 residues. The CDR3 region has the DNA TGTGCCAGCAGCTTGGATAGTGGCGGTCCAAGCACAGATACGCAGTATTTT. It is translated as CASSLDSGGPSTDTQYF.

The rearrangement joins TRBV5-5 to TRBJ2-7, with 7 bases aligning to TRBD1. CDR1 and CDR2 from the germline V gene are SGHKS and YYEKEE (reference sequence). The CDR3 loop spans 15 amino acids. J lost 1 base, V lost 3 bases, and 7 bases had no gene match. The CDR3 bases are TGTGCCAGCAGCTCTTCGACAGGGAGATCCTACGAGCAGTACTTC. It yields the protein CASSSSTGRSYEQYF.

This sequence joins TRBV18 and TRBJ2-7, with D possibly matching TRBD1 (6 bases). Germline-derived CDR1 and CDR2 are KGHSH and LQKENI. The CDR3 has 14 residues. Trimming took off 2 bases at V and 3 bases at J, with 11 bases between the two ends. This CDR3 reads CASSPTRGHYEQYF. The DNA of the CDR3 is TGTGCCAGCTCACCAACGAGGGGACACTACGAGCAGTACTTC.

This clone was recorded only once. The CDR3 loop is CASSAGGGTEAFF. The CDR3 DNA sequence: TGTGCCAGCAGCGCCGGAGGTGGCACTGAAGCTTTCTTT. The gene calls are TRBV5-6 and TRBJ1-1; D ambiguous. Germline loops: CDR1 SGHDT, CDR2 YYEEEE. CDR3 length equals 13 residues. Trimming took 4 bases from V and 4 from J, leaving 11 bases between them.

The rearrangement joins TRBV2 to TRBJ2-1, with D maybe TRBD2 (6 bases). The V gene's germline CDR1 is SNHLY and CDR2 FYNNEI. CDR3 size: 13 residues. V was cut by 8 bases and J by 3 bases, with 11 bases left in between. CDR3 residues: CASQDSGYNEQFF. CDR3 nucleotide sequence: TGTGCCAGCCAGGATAGCGGCTACAATGAGCAGTTCTTC.

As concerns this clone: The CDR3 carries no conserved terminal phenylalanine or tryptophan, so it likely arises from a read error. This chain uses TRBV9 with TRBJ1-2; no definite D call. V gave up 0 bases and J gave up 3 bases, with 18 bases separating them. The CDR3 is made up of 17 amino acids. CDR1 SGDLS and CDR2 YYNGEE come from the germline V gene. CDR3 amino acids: CASSVGKYRGDDYGYTL. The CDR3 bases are TGTGCCAGCAGCGTAGGAAAGTACCGGGGAGACGACTATGGCTACACCCTC.

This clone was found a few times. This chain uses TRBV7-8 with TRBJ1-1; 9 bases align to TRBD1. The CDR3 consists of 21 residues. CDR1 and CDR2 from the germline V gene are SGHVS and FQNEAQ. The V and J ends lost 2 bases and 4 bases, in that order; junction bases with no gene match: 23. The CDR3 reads CASSLIPLSLTGGGRRTEAFF. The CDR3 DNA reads TGTGCCAGCAGCTTAATACCCCTCTCCCTGACAGGGGGAGGGAGGCGCACTGAAGCTTTCTTT.

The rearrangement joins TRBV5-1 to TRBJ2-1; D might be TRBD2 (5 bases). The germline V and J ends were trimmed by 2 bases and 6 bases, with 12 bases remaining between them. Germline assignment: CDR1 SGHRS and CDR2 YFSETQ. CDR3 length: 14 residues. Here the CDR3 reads CASSFTNSGNEQFF. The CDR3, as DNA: TGCGCCAGCAGCTTCACGAACAGCGGCAATGAGCAGTTCTTC.

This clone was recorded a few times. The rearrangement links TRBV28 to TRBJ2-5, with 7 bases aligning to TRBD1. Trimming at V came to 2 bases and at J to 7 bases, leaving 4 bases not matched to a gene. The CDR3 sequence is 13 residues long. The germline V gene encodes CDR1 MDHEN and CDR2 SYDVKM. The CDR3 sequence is CASSLGTVGTQYF. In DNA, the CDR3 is TGTGCCAGCAGTTTAGGGACAGTAGGGACCCAGTACTTC.

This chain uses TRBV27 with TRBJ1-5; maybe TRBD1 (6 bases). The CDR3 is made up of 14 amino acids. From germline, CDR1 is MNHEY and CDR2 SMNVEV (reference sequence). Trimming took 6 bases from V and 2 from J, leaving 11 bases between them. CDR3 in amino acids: CASRDRQGNQPQHF. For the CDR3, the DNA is TGTGCCAGCAGGGATCGACAGGGCAATCAGCCCCAGCATTTT.

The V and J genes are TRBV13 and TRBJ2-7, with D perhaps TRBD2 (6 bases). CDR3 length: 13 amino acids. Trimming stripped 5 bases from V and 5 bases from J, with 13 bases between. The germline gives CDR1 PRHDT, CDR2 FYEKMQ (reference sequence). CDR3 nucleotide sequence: TGTGCCAGCAGCCCTGCGGGGTCCCACGAGCAGTACTTC. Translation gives CASSPAGSHEQYF.

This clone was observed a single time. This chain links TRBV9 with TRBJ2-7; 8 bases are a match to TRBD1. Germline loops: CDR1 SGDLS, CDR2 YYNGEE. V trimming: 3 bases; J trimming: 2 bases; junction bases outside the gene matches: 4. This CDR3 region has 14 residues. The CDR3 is CASSEGTGPYEQYF. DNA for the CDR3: TGTGCCAGCAGCGAGGGGACAGGACCCTACGAGCAGTACTTC.

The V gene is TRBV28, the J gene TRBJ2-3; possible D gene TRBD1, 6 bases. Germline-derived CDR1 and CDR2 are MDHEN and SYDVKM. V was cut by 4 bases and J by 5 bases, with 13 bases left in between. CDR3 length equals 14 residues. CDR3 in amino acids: CASSSTGTEDTQYF. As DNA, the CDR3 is TGTGCCAGCAGTTCCACAGGGACCGAAGATACGCAGTATTTT.

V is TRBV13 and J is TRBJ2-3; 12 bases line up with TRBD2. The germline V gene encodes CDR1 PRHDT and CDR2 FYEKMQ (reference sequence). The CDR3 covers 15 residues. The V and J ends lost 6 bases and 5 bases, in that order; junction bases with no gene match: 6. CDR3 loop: CASRSSGRAIDTQYF. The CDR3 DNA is TGTGCCAGCAGGTCTAGCGGGAGGGCCATAGATACGCAGTATTTT. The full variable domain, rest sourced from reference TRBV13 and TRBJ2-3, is AAGVIQSPRHLIKEKRETATLKCYPIPRHDTVYWYQQGPGQDPQFLISFYEKMQSDKGSIPDRFSAQQFSDYHSELNMSSLELGDSALYFCASRSSGRAIDTQYFGPGTRLTVL.

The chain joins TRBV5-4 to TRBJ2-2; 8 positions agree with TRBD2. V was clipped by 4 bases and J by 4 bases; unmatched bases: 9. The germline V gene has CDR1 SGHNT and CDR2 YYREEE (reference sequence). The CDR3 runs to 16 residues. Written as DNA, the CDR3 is TGTGCCAGCAGCCCCCGGTTCGGGGGGGCCACCGGGGAGCTGTTTTTT. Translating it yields CASSPRFGGATGELFF.

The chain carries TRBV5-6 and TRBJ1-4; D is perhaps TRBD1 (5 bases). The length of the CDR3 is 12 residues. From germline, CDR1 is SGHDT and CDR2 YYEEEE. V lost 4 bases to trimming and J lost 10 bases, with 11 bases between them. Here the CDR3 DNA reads TGTGCCAGCAGCGTGGAGCAGGGAAAACTGTTTTTT. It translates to CASSVEQGKLFF.

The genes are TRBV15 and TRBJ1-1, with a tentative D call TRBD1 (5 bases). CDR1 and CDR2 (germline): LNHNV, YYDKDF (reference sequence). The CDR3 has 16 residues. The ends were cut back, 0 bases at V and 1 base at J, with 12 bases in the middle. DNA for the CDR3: TGTGCCACCAGCAGAGATAGGACGGGGGGGAACACTGAAGCTTTCTTT. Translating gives CATSRDRTGGNTEAFF.

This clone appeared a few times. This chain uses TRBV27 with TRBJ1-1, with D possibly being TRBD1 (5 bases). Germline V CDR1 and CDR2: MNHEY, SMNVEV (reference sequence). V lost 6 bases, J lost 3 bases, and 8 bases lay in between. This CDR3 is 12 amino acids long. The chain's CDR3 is CASRQGYTEAFF. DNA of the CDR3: TGTGCCAGCAGGCAGGGATACACTGAAGCTTTCTTT.

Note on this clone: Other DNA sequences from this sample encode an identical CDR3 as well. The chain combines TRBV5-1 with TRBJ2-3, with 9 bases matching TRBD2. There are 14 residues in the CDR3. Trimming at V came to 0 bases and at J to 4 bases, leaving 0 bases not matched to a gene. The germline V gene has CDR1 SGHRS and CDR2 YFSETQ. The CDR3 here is CASSLVAGADTQYF. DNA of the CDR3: TGCGCCAGCAGCTTGGTAGCGGGGGCAGATACGCAGTATTTT. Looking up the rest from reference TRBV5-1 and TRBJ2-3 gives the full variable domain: KAGVTQTPRYLIKTRGQQVTLSCSPISGHRSVSWYQQTPGQGLQFLFEYFSETQRNKGNFPGRFSGRQFSNSRSEMNVSTLELGDSALYLCASSLVAGADTQYFGPGTRLTVL.

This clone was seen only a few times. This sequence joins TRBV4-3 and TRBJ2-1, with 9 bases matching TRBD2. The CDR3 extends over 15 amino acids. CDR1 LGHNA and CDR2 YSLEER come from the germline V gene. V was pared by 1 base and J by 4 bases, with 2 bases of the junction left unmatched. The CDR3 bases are TGCGCCAGCAGCCAAGGACTAGCGGATTACAATGAGCAGTTCTTC. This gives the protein CASSQGLADYNEQFF.

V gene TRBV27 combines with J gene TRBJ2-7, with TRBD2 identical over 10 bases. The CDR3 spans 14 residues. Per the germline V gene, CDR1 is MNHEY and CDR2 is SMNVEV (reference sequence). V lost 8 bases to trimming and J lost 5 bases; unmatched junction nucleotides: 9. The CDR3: CASQRGGAVNEQYF. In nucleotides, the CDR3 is TGTGCCAGCCAGCGGGGGGGGGCCGTTAACGAGCAGTACTTC.